These T cell receptor beta chains were read from a single sample in a study of neurological immune-mediated disorders. Via MiXCR, TCRdb re-called the 5' RACE reads, giving one row per CDR3 protein. The table has 74,000 or so distinct CDR3 sequences, approximately 9.4% seen once. Sequenced: PBMCs. Every receptor here comes from a man aged 45-65 years in good health. Each CDR3 is given with its conserved first and last residue. The D gene is left open where the match is weak. Clone sizes are shown as once, few or many counts, or a class when the clone is expanded.

v_call	j_call	d_call	clone_size	cdr3_nt	cdr3_aa
TRBV27	TRBJ2-1	TRBD1	many	TGTGCCAGCAGCTTTGACAGGGCGAGCTCCTACAATGAGCAGTTCTTC	CASSFDRASSYNEQFF
TRBV6-1	TRBJ2-2	NA	many	TGTGCCAGCAGTGAAAGGGGACCGACCACCGGGGAGCTGTTTTTT	CASSERGPTTGELFF
TRBV5-5	TRBJ2-7	TRBD2	many	TGTGCCAGCAGCCCAGGGACTAGCGGCGACTACGAGCAGTACTTC	CASSPGTSGDYEQYF
TRBV28	TRBJ1-4	NA	many	TGTGCCAGCAGTGGGGGGGAACCAGGAAAACTGTTTTTT	CASSGGEPGKLFF
TRBV3-1	TRBJ2-7	NA	many	TGTGCCAGCAGCCAAGATTCGCGGCTCTACGAGCAGTACTTC	CASSQDSRLYEQYF
TRBV14	TRBJ1-2	NA	many	TGTGCCAGCAGCCAATTGGACGACGCGGGGGGCTACACCTTC	CASSQLDDAGGYTF
TRBV5-1	TRBJ2-5	NA	many	TGCGCCAGCAGTGGGGGGGGCCAACAAGAGACCCAGTACTTC	CASSGGGQQETQYF
TRBV20-1	TRBJ1-1	TRBD1	many	TGCAGTGCAACCCCAGACAGGGAAGGTTGGATGAACACTGAAGCTTTCTTT	CSATPDREGWMNTEAFF
TRBV6-5	TRBJ2-5	TRBD2	many	TGTGCCAGCAGTTACTCGGGGGGGGTCAGTACCCAGTACTTC	CASSYSGGVSTQYF
TRBV14	TRBJ2-7	TRBD1	many	TGTGCCAGCAGCCACCGAAAGGGACAGGGCACCCCCTACGAGCAGTACTTC	CASSHRKGQGTPYEQYF
TRBV9	TRBJ2-2	TRBD2	many	TGTGCCAGCAGCGTAGCCGGACTAGGAACCGGGGAGCTGTTTTTT	CASSVAGLGTGELFF